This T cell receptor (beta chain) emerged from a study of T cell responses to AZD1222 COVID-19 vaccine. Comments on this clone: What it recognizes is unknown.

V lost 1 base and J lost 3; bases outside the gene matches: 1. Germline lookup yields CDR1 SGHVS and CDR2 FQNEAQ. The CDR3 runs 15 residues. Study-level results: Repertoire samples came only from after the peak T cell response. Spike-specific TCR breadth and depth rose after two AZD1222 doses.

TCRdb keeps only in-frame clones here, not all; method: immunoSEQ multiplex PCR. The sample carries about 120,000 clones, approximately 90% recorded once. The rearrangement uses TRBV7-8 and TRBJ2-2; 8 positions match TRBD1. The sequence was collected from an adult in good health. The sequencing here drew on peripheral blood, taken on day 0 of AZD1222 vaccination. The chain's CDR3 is CASSLDRGDTGELFF. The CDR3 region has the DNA TGTGCCAGCAGCTTAGACAGGGGGGACACCGGGGAGCTGTTTTTT.